What follows are 27 T cell receptor beta chains derived from one specimen sequenced in a study of T cells in Graves' hyperthyroidism and ophthalmopathy. Researchers amplified the TCR beta CDR3 regions from RNA transcripts. During a first-round RT-PCR of the TCR CDR3, the HTBI primer set was used. TCRdb itself ran the multiplex PCR reads through MiXCR, one entry per CDR3 protein. The table records 400,000 to 600,000 distinct CDR3 sequences, 15% to 20% of them present only once. What was sequenced was blood. All receptors derive from a woman younger than 45 with Graves' ophthalmopathy.

This clonotype was observed at least ten times. CDR3 sequence reads: CASSTRRGYNEQFF. The CDR3 nucleotides are TGTGCCAGCTCAACTCGACGTGGTTACAATGAGCAGTTCTTC. The chain combines TRBV18 with TRBJ2-1, with D unclear. This CDR3 comprises 14 residues. CDR1 KGHSH and CDR2 LQKENI come from the germline V gene. Trimming left V 5 bases short and J 4 bases short, with 12 bases between. Looking up the rest from reference TRBV18 and TRBJ2-1 gives the full variable domain: NAGVMQNPRHLVRRRGQEARLRCSPMKGHSHVYWYRQLPEEGLKFMVYLQKENIIDESGMPKERFSAEFPKEGPSILRIQQVVRGDSAAYFCASSTRRGYNEQFFGPGTRLTVL.

In this sample, this clonotype turned up many times. This rearrangement joins TRBV7-2 to TRBJ1-3, with D possibly TRBD1 on 5 matching bases. Germline values: CDR1 SGHTA, CDR2 FQGNSA. The ends were cut back, 5 bases at V and 4 bases at J, with 15 bases in the middle. This CDR3 is built from 15 residues. The DNA of the CDR3 is TGTGCCAGCAGCCCATGGGGGGTCTCCGGAAACACCATATATTTT. Translated, it gives CASSPWGVSGNTIYF.

The chain combines TRBV6-2 or TRBV6-3 with TRBJ2-5; D unclear. V was pared by 4 bases and J by 2 bases, with 8 bases between. Looked up from germline, CDR1 is MNHEY and CDR2 is SVGEGT. The CDR3 runs to 13 residues. Here the CDR3 DNA reads TGTGCCAGCAGTTGGGCCTCACAAGAGACCCAGTACTTC. Translated, it gives CASSWASQETQYF.

This clonotype occurred many times. The chain's CDR3 is CASSPGLAGETEQFF. The CDR3 nucleotides are TGTGCCAGCAGTCCCGGACTAGCGGGAGAAACTGAGCAGTTCTTC. V usage is TRBV27 and J usage is TRBJ2-1; 13 bases match TRBD2. CDR1 is MNHEY, CDR2 SMNVEV, per germline (reference sequence). Germline trimming cut 5 bases from V and 9 bases from J; bases unmatched to any gene: 7. This CDR3 is built from 15 residues.

The table lists this clonotype with many counts. The gene calls are TRBV12-3 or TRBV12-4 and TRBJ1-5; no reliable D call. This CDR3 is 12 amino acids long. The germline V and J ends were trimmed by 6 bases and 9 bases, with 12 bases remaining between them. CDR3 loop: CASRHYGGPQHF. DNA for the CDR3: TGTGCCAGCAGGCATTACGGCGGGCCCCAGCATTTT.

At least ten counts were recorded for this clonotype. V is TRBV20-1 and J is TRBJ1-3; D is unresolved. The V end was cut by 3 bases, the J end by 6 bases, with 12 bases between. The CDR3 totals 13 residues. In germline, CDR1 is DFQATT, CDR2 SNEGSKA (reference sequence). The CDR3 loop reads CSASPGYENTIYF. In DNA form, the CDR3 reads TGCAGTGCTAGTCCAGGTTATGAAAACACCATATATTTT.

In its sample, this clonotype was seen many times. This CDR3 is CASSAGWEQYF. Written as DNA, the CDR3 is TGTGCCAGCAGTGCCGGGTGGGAGCAGTACTTC. This sequence joins TRBV12-3 or TRBV12-4 and TRBJ2-7; D unresolved. Trimming pared 5 bases from V and 7 bases from J, leaving 9 bases between. The CDR3 has 11 amino acids.

CDR3 residues: CASTKGRLGDYEQYF. CDR3 sequence (DNA): TGTGCCAGCACTAAAGGGAGACTAGGGGACTACGAGCAGTACTTC. This chain links TRBV12-3 or TRBV12-4 with TRBJ2-7, with a weak D call TRBD2 (6 bases). V was clipped by 7 bases and J by 3 bases, with 19 bases between them. CDR3 length: 15 amino acids.

V gene TRBV28 combines with J gene TRBJ2-3; no firm D call. V lost 9 bases, J lost 0 bases, and 13 bases lay in between. In germline, CDR1 is MDHEN, CDR2 SYDVKM. This CDR3 spans 14 amino acids. CDR3 in DNA: TGTGCCAGTCACCCCCACTTTAGCACAGATACGCAGTATTTT. Its translation is CASHPHFSTDTQYF.

This clonotype was seen more than once but under ten times. This chain connects TRBV29-1 to TRBJ2-3; D ambiguous. This CDR3 spans 12 amino acids. The germline V gene has CDR1 SQVTM and CDR2 ANQGSEA. Trimming shortened V by 2 bases and J by 0 bases, and 3 bases separated the two germline ends. The CDR3 loop reads CSVEKSTDTQYF. In nucleotides, the CDR3 is TGCAGCGTTGAAAAGAGCACAGATACGCAGTATTTT.

This clonotype showed up just once. The chain recombines TRBV7-2 with TRBJ2-6; the D is unclear. The CDR3 has 14 residues. CDR1 is SGHTA and CDR2 is FQGNSA in the germline V gene. V lost 6 bases to trimming and J lost 4 bases, with 10 bases between them. CDR3 residues: CASSSARGANVLTF. DNA of the CDR3: TGTGCCAGCAGTTCTGCCCGGGGGGCCAACGTCCTGACTTTC.

V usage is TRBV27 and J usage is TRBJ2-5; perhaps TRBD2 as D (7 bases). The CDR3 extends over 15 amino acids. The V gene's germline CDR1 is MNHEY and CDR2 SMNVEV (reference sequence). Between the trimmed V and J ends, which lost 5 bases and 2 bases, there was a span of 15 bases. This CDR3 reads CASSGWGGSQETQYF. The CDR3 region has the DNA TGTGCCAGCAGTGGGTGGGGGGGCTCTCAAGAGACCCAGTACTTC.

The CDR3 sequence: CASSLDRGYYGYTF. The CDR3 DNA sequence: TGCGCCAGCAGCCTGGACAGGGGGTACTATGGCTACACCTTC. The chain has TRBV4-3 and TRBJ1-2, with 10 bases that match TRBD1. The CDR3 is 14 amino acids. Germline V gene data show CDR1 as LGHNA and CDR2 as YSLEER. Losses at the gene ends were 4 bases for V and 3 bases for J; bases not matched to a gene: 2.

This clonotype showed up many times. This chain connects TRBV9 to TRBJ2-7; TRBD2 agrees at 9 bases. This CDR3 comprises 16 residues. Germline trimming cut 1 base from V and 1 base from J; bases unmatched to any gene: 6. CDR1 and CDR2 from the germline V gene are SGDLS and YYNGEE. The CDR3 loop reads CASSVYPAGGSYEQYF. CDR3 coding DNA: TGTGCCAGCAGCGTATACCCAGCGGGGGGATCCTACGAGCAGTACTTC.

A remark on this clonotype: The CDR3 carries no conserved terminal phenylalanine or tryptophan, so it likely arises from a read error. The chain carries TRBV2 and TRBJ1-4; D is undetermined. Trimming removed 8 bases from V and 4 bases from J, with 14 bases in between. The germline V gene has CDR1 SNHLY and CDR2 FYNNEI. The CDR3 is 14 amino acids. The CDR3: CASGKETINEKLFL. The CDR3 DNA reads TGTGCCAGCGGCAAGGAAACGATTAATGAAAAACTGTTTCTT.

This sequence joins TRBV19 and TRBJ1-2; maybe TRBD1 (5 bases). Between the trimmed V and J ends, which lost 3 bases and 7 bases, there was a span of 12 bases. Germline V gene lookup returns CDR1 LNHDA and CDR2 SQIVND (reference sequence). The CDR3 consists of 13 residues. CDR3 residues: CASSIGQGGGYTF. The CDR3, as DNA: TGTGCCAGTAGTATTGGCCAGGGCGGTGGCTACACCTTC.

The sample holds a few counts of this clonotype. The chain has TRBV4-2 and TRBJ2-1; the D is unclear. There are 16 residues in the CDR3. V dropped 0 bases and J dropped 4 bases, with 13 bases sitting between them. Germline CDR1 reads LGHNA; CDR2 reads YNFKEQ. CDR3 in amino acids: CASSQDGTDGYNEQFF. The CDR3 nucleotides are TGTGCCAGCAGCCAAGATGGTACCGACGGTTACAATGAGCAGTTCTTC.

The CDR3 DNA is TGCAGCGTGGGGAGACAGGGGTCGGAGACCCAGTACTTC. It translates to CSVGRQGSETQYF. The rearrangement uses TRBV29-1 and TRBJ2-5; 8 nucleotides line up with TRBD1. Germline V CDR1 and CDR2: SQVTM, ANQGSEA. The V gene end was trimmed by 6 bases and the J gene end by 5 bases; junction bases not matched to a gene: 8. This CDR3 has 13 amino acids.

This clonotype turned up a few times. J is TRBJ1-5 and V is TRBV2; no definite D call. Germline loops: CDR1 SNHLY, CDR2 FYNNEI. This CDR3 has 14 residues. Trimming shortened V by 6 bases and J by 4 bases, and 13 bases separated the two germline ends. The CDR3 region is CASSSRTANQPQHF. In DNA form, the CDR3 reads TGTGCCAGCAGCTCCAGGACGGCTAATCAGCCCCAGCATTTT.

The chain has TRBV18 and TRBJ2-4, with TRBD1 matching 10 bases. This CDR3 region has 14 residues. The V gene's germline CDR1 is KGHSH and CDR2 LQKENI. The V and J ends lost 6 bases and 8 bases, in that order; junction bases with no gene match: 7. In nucleotides, the CDR3 is TGTGCCAGCTCCCAGAGACAGGGGGCAGACATTCAGTACTTC. This sequence encodes CASSQRQGADIQYF.

The sample holds a few counts of this clonotype. This chain connects TRBV7-3 to TRBJ2-3, with 11 bases fitting TRBD1. Germline CDR1 and CDR2: SGHTA and FQGTGA. The CDR3 length is 15 residues. With 6 bases clipped from V and 4 bases from J, the junction kept 6 bases outside the gene matches. CDR3 coding DNA: TGTGCCAGCAGTCGGACAGGGGGCTTGTCAGATACGCAGTATTTT. This translates into CASSRTGGLSDTQYF.

In its sample, this clonotype was seen many times. The chain combines TRBV7-2 with TRBJ1-2, with D perhaps matching TRBD1 (6 bases). This CDR3 has 13 residues. Germline assignment: CDR1 SGHTA and CDR2 FQGNSA. V lost 1 base to trimming and J lost 8 bases, with 11 bases between them. The CDR3 coding sequence is TGTGCCAGCAGCTTAGACTACAGGGTCGGCTACACCTTC. Its translation: CASSLDYRVGYTF.

This clonotype was observed at least ten times. The chain joins TRBV7-6 to TRBJ2-1; 8 nucleotides agree with TRBD2. V dropped 5 bases and J dropped 7; count of bases not matched to a gene: 10. CDR1 is SGHVS and CDR2 is FNYEAQ in the germline V gene. The CDR3 runs to 15 residues. The CDR3: CASSRAGTSENEQFF. CDR3 bases: TGTGCCAGCAGCCGAGCAGGGACTAGTGAAAATGAGCAGTTCTTC.

The chain has TRBV6-1 and TRBJ2-7; D is unclear. V was pared by 6 bases and J by 6 bases, with 15 bases between. CDR3 length: 13 residues. Germline loops: CDR1 MNHNS, CDR2 SASEGT. In nucleotides, the CDR3 is TGTGCCAGCAGCCCCCTACTTGGCGGCGAGCAGTACTTC. Its protein is CASSPLLGGEQYF.

The rearrangement joins TRBV4-3 to TRBJ1-2, with 12 bases fitting TRBD1. Germline loops: CDR1 LGHNA, CDR2 YSLEER. This CDR3 is built from 13 residues. With 6 bases clipped from V and 10 bases from J, the junction kept 6 bases outside the gene matches. The CDR3 sequence is CASSIPGQGAYTF. Written as DNA, the CDR3 is TGCGCCAGCAGTATCCCGGGACAGGGGGCCTACACCTTC.

This clonotype was picked up many times. The V and J genes are TRBV2 and TRBJ2-6; D remains unclear. Trimming took off 6 bases at V and 6 bases at J, with 9 bases between the two ends. Germline values: CDR1 SNHLY, CDR2 FYNNEI. The CDR3 is 13 amino acids. CDR3 sequence: CASSPGPANVLTF. The CDR3 DNA reads TGTGCCAGCAGCCCCGGTCCGGCCAACGTCCTGACTTTC. Drawing the rest from reference TRBV2 and TRBJ2-6, the complete variable domain is EPEVTQTPSHQVTQMGQEVILRCVPISNHLYFYWYRQILGQKVEFLVSFYNNEISEKSEIFDDQFSVERPDGSNFTLKIRSTKLEDSAMYFCASSPGPANVLTFGAGSRLTVL.

The rearrangement links TRBV6-2 or TRBV6-3 to TRBJ2-1; tentative D call: TRBD2 (6 bases). V lost 4 bases, J lost 9 bases, and 13 bases lay in between. This CDR3 is 13 amino acids long. CDR1 is MNHEY and CDR2 is SVGEGT in the germline V gene. This CDR3 reads CASSSGLRSEQFF. CDR3 nucleotide sequence: TGTGCCAGCAGTTCGGGACTCCGATCTGAGCAGTTCTTC.